Listed here are 18 T cell receptor beta chains from one sample, sequenced in a study of a mutant IDH1 vaccine in newly diagnosed glioma. Time point of the sample: baseline, week 1 (first vaccination visit). Treatment in this sample: pre-vaccination baseline after standard-of-care therapy. Measured with immunoSEQ multiplex PCR; TCRdb has only the in-frame clones, and not every one. This sample has 85,000 to 100,000 clones, with roughly 75% found just once. The specimen comprised PBMCs, sampled from a glioma patient treated with radiotherapy, temozolomide or both. These receptors originate from a man in his forties with glioma.

The gene calls are TRBV5-1 and TRBJ2-1; weak D call: TRBD1 (6 bases). With 0 bases removed from V and 4 bases from J, the gap between germline ends came to 11 bases. This CDR3 is 15 amino acids long. Germline-derived CDR1 and CDR2 are SGHRS and YFSETQ. Here the CDR3 reads CASSLAGTNYNEQFF. The CDR3 DNA reads TGCGCCAGCAGCTTGGCCGGGACAAATTACAATGAGCAGTTCTTC.

This clone showed up just once. Other DNA sequences in the same sample also yield this CDR3. V gene TRBV9 combines with J gene TRBJ2-5, with 9 bases matching TRBD1. Germline assignment: CDR1 SGDLS and CDR2 YYNGEE. The CDR3 extends over 14 amino acids. V lost 3 bases to trimming and J lost 5 bases; unmatched junction nucleotides: 5. CDR3 in amino acids: CASSAQGAGETQYF. CDR3 nucleotides: TGTGCCAGCAGCGCACAGGGGGCGGGGGAGACCCAGTACTTC.

The rearrangement joins TRBV6-5 to TRBJ1-1, with TRBD1 matching 7 bases. The trim removed 6 bases at V and 2 bases at J, leaving 6 bases unmatched. This CDR3 has 14 amino acids. Germline CDR1 and CDR2: MNHEY and SVGAGI. CDR3 loop: CASSRDRLNTEAFF. The CDR3 bases are TGTGCCAGCAGCCGGGACAGACTAAACACTGAAGCTTTCTTT.

The V gene is TRBV28, the J gene TRBJ2-7; D is tentatively TRBD1 or TRBD2 (5 bases each). V lost 3 bases to trimming and J lost 4 bases, with 10 bases between them. Germline V gene sequence: CDR1 MDHEN, CDR2 SYDVKM. This CDR3 has 13 residues. The DNA for the CDR3 is TGTGCCAGCAGTTTTGGGGGTATATACGAGCAGTACTTC. This translates into CASSFGGIYEQYF.

J is TRBJ1-3 and V is TRBV6-5; the D gene is possibly TRBD1 (5 bases). CDR1 and CDR2 (germline): MNHEY, SVGAGI. This CDR3 region has 16 residues. V lost 4 bases, J lost 1 base, and 14 bases lay in between. CDR3 protein: CASSSPRGASGNTIYF. CDR3 DNA: TGTGCCAGCAGTTCCCCCCGCGGGGCGTCTGGAAACACCATATATTTT.

This rearrangement joins TRBV5-6 to TRBJ2-2; no reliable D call. The germline V and J ends were trimmed by 5 bases and 7 bases, with 6 bases remaining between them. Germline V CDR1 and CDR2: SGHDT, YYEEEE. The CDR3 is made up of 11 amino acids. In DNA, the CDR3 is TGTGCCAGCAGTTTCCTCGGGGAGCTGTTTTTT. It is translated as CASSFLGELFF.

J is TRBJ2-1 and V is TRBV27, with D perhaps TRBD2 (5 bases). Trimming took off 9 bases at V and 0 bases at J, with 12 bases between the two ends. Looked up from germline, CDR1 is MNHEY and CDR2 is SMNVEV (reference sequence). This CDR3 is 14 amino acids long. CDR3 nucleotide sequence: TGTGCCAGTCGGGGAATAAGCTCCTACAATGAGCAGTTCTTC. It encodes CASRGISSYNEQFF.

This chain uses TRBV18 with TRBJ2-2, with 9 bases fitting TRBD2. The CDR3 contains 17 residues. Germline V gene data show CDR1 as KGHSH and CDR2 as LQKENI. V shed 5 bases, J shed 1 base, and the junction held 8 bases outside the gene matches. The CDR3 DNA reads as TGTGCCAGCTCATTTAGCGGGGGCCCTAAGAACACCGGGGAGCTGTTTTTT. It codes for CASSFSGGPKNTGELFF. The entire variable domain, with the rest obtained from reference TRBV18 and TRBJ2-2, is as follows: NAGVMQNPRHLVRRRGQEARLRCSPMKGHSHVYWYRQLPEEGLKFMVYLQKENIIDESGMPKERFSAEFPKEGPSILRIQQVVRGDSAAYFCASSFSGGPKNTGELFFGEGSRLTVL.

As DNA, the CDR3 is TGTGCCAGCAGCTTGGGGGACAGGAACTCCTACGAGCAGTACTTC. As protein: CASSLGDRNSYEQYF. The rearrangement joins TRBV5-4 to TRBJ2-7; 8 bases match TRBD1. The V and J ends lost 0 bases and 0 bases, in that order; junction bases with no gene match: 2. The CDR3 consists of 15 residues. Germline values: CDR1 SGHNT, CDR2 YYREEE (reference sequence).

The rearrangement links TRBV6-4 to TRBJ2-7; D may be TRBD1 or TRBD2 (5 bases each). Germline CDR1 MRHNA, CDR2 SNTAGT. The V gene lost 4 bases and the J gene lost 9 bases, with 28 bases spanning the gap. CDR3 length: 17 residues. The DNA of the CDR3 is TGTGCCAGCAGTGTCGCGTCCGGATACCTGGCCCGGGGCCTGCAGTACTTC. Residues: CASSVASGYLARGLQYF.

The chain links TRBV7-6 to TRBJ2-6; D is uncertain. Germline CDR1 and CDR2: SGHVS and FNYEAQ. This CDR3 region has 15 residues. V was clipped by 2 bases and J by 0 bases, with 5 bases between them. CDR3: CASSLRFSGANVLTF. CDR3 sequence (DNA): TGTGCCAGCAGCTTAAGGTTCTCTGGGGCCAACGTCCTGACTTTC.

This clone was counted only a few times. This sequence joins TRBV2 and TRBJ1-1; D not certain. Germline CDR1 SNHLY, CDR2 FYNNEI. V lost 6 bases and J lost 5, with 10 bases in between. The CDR3 has 12 amino acids. DNA of the CDR3: TGTGCCAGCAGGGATGGCGGGACTGAAGCTTTCTTT. Amino acid sequence: CASRDGGTEAFF.

This clone showed up just a few times. V and J are TRBV18 and TRBJ1-2, with D perhaps matching TRBD1 (6 bases). Looked up from germline, CDR1 is KGHSH and CDR2 is LQKENI. V lost 2 bases and J lost 5, with 9 bases in between. The CDR3 extends over 13 amino acids. This CDR3 reads CASSPGGQYGYTF. The CDR3 nucleotides read TGTGCCAGCTCACCAGGCGGACAGTATGGCTACACCTTC.

CDR3 coding DNA: TGTGCCAGCAGCCAAGGGGGCAATCAGCCCCAGCATTTT. Encoded protein: CASSQGGNQPQHF. This rearrangement joins TRBV14 to TRBJ1-5; no clear D gene. The CDR3 spans 13 residues. The germline V gene encodes CDR1 SGHDN and CDR2 FVKESK. V was trimmed by 1 base and J by 2 bases, leaving 3 bases between them.

The chain couples TRBV4-1 to TRBJ1-4, with D possibly being TRBD1 (5 bases). This CDR3 is built from 17 residues. Germline loops: CDR1 MGHRA, CDR2 YSYEKL. V lost 1 base, J lost 7 bases, and 19 bases lay in between. The CDR3 is CASSQGGARDGSEKLFF. CDR3 DNA: TGCGCCAGCAGCCAAGGTGGGGCCCGGGACGGTAGTGAAAAACTGTTTTTT.

Note on this clone: The junction does not match germline at one end; this may be a read error. The chain uses TRBV7-6 and TRBJ2-2, with 10 nucleotides matching TRBD2. This CDR3 has 15 amino acids. Per germline, CDR1 SGHVS and CDR2 FNYEAQ. CDR3 coding DNA: TGTGCCAGCAGCGTACCGGGACTAGCGTCCGGGGAACTGTTTTTT. Protein: CASSVPGLASGELFF.

This rearrangement joins TRBV28 to TRBJ1-1; D might be TRBD1 (5 bases). Trimming took off 4 bases at V and 8 bases at J, with 11 bases between the two ends. The CDR3 has 12 amino acids. Germline V gene data show CDR1 as MDHEN and CDR2 as SYDVKM. CDR3 sequence (DNA): TGTGCCAGCAGTTCCCGGGACGTCGAAGCTTTCTTT. Amino acid sequence: CASSSRDVEAFF.

This clone was counted between two and nine times. The chain joins TRBV9 to TRBJ2-5, with 10 bases aligning to TRBD2. CDR1 is SGDLS, CDR2 YYNGEE, per germline. The CDR3 length is 16 residues. The junction had 7 bases not matched to a gene; V was cut back by 3 bases and J by 2 bases. The CDR3 nucleotides read TGTGCCAGCAGCGCAGCCCGGACTAGCGGACAAGAGACCCAGTACTTC. It codes for CASSAARTSGQETQYF.